This T cell receptor (beta chain) was captured in a study of blood T cell repertoires in COVID-19. Trimming pared 0 bases from V and 5 bases from J, leaving 9 bases between. Germline CDR1 and CDR2: SGHRS and YFSETQ. This CDR3 has 15 amino acids. The method was immunoSEQ multiplex PCR; TCRdb's version includes in-frame clones alone and lacks a portion of them. The table lists more than 300,000 clones, 89% of them singletons. The sample taken for sequencing was peripheral blood. The receptor was derived from a man younger than 35 who had recovered from COVID-19. The chain is built from TRBV5-1 and TRBJ1-6; no definite D call. CDR3 residues: CASSLESGHNSPLHF. DNA of the CDR3: TGCGCCAGCAGCTTGGAAAGCGGCCATAATTCACCCCTCCACTTT.